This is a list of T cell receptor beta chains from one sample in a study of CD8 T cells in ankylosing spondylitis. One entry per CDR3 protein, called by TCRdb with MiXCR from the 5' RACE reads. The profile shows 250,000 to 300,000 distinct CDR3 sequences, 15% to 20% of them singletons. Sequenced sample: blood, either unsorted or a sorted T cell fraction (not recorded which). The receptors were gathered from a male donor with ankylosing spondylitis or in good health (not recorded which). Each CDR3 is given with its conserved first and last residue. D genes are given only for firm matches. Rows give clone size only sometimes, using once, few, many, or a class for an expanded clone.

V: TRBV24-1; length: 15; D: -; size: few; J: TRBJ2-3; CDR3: CATSGREWGTDTQYF; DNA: TGTGCCACCAGTGGACGGGAGTGGGGCACAGATACGCAGTATTTT
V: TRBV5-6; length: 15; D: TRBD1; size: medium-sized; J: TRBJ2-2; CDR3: CASSLGTGDTGELFF; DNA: TGTGCCAGCAGCTTGGGGACAGGGGACACCGGGGAGCTGTTTTTT
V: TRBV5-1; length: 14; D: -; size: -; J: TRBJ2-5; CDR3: CASSLNPTKETQYF; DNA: TGCGCCAGCAGCTTGAACCCCACTAAAGAGACCCAGTACTTC
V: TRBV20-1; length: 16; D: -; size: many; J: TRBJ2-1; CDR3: CSARDPGRGDYNEQFF; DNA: TGCAGTGCTAGAGATCCGGGCAGGGGCGACTACAATGAGCAGTTCTTC
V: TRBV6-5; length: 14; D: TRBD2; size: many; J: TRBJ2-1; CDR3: CASSYSLAGVEQFF; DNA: TGTGCCAGCAGTTACTCGCTAGCGGGAGTTGAGCAGTTCTTC
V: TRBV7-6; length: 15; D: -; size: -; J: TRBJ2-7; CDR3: CASSLSRDQPYEQYF; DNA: TGTGCCAGCAGCTTAAGCCGGGACCAACCCTACGAGCAGTACTTC
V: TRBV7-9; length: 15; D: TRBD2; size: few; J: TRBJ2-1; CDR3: CASSLEAGGPGEQFF; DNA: TGTGCCAGCAGCTTAGAGGCGGGAGGGCCGGGTGAGCAGTTCTTC
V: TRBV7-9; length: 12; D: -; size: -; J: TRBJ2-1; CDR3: CASSLEGGPQFF; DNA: TGTGCCAGCAGCTTAGAAGGGGGGCCGCAGTTCTTC
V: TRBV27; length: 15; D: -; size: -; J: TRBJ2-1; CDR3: CASSLVRQGDNEQFF; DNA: TGTGCCAGCAGTTTAGTCAGGCAAGGGGACAATGAGCAGTTCTTC
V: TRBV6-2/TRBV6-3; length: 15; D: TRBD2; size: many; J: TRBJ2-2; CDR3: CASSLAEPSTGELFF; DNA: TGTGCCAGCAGTCTAGCGGAGCCGAGCACCGGGGAGCTGTTTTTT
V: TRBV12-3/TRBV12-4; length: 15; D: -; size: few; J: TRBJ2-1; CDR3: CASSLGRGDYNEQFF; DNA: TGTGCCAGCAGTTTAGGCCGGGGTGACTACAATGAGCAGTTCTTC
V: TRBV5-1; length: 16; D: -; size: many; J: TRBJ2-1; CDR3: CASSLEMGQLNNEQFF; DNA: TGCGCCAGCAGCTTGGAAATGGGACAACTGAACAATGAGCAGTTCTTC
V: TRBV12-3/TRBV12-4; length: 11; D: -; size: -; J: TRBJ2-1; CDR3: CASTLDNEQFF; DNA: TGTGCCAGCACCCTCGACAATGAGCAGTTCTTC
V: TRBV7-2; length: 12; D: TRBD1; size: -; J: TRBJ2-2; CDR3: CAGDSNTGELFF; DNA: TGTGCCGGGGACAGTAACACCGGGGAGCTGTTTTTT
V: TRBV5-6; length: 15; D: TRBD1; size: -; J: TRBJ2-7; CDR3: CASSWRTGSSYEQYF; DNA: TGTGCCAGCAGCTGGAGGACAGGGAGCTCCTACGAGCAGTACTTC
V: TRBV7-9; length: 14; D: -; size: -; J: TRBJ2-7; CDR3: CASSKGGAIDEQYF; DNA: TGTGCCAGCAGCAAGGGGGGGGCTATCGACGAGCAGTACTTC
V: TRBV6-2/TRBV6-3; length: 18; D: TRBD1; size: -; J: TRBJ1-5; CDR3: CASSLRGEKLDRSQPQHF; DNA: TGTGCCAGCAGTTTACGCGGGGAAAAGTTGGACAGGAGTCAGCCCCAGCATTTT
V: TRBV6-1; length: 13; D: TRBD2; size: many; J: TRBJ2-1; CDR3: CATGTSGRQEQFF; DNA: TGTGCCACCGGGACTAGCGGGAGGCAAGAGCAGTTCTTC
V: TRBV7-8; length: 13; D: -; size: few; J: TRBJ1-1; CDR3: CATVVRGDTEAFF; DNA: TGTGCCACCGTCGTTCGGGGAGACACTGAAGCTTTCTTT
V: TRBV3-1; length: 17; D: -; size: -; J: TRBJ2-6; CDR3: CASSQEGWGSGANVLTF; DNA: TGTGCCAGCAGCCAGGAAGGCTGGGGCTCCGGGGCCAACGTCCTGACTTTC